The 25 T cell receptor beta chains given below trace back to one sample, sequenced in a study of blood T cell repertoires in COVID-19. Method: immunoSEQ multiplex PCR; TCRdb's copy keeps in-frame clones and lacks some. The table records about 220,000 clones, 70% to 85% of them present only once. Material for sequencing was peripheral blood. These receptors all stem from a man aged 50-59 years with active or convalescent COVID-19.

The chain links TRBV11-2 to TRBJ2-1; D is perhaps TRBD1 (5 bases). Germline V gene sequence: CDR1 SGHAT, CDR2 FQNNGV. The ends were cut back, 1 base at V and 3 bases at J, with 13 bases in the middle. This CDR3 spans 16 amino acids. Written as DNA, the CDR3 is TGTGCCAGCAGCTTAGGGGGCAGGGCAGGCTACAATGAGCAGTTCTTC. It yields the protein CASSLGGRAGYNEQFF. The complete variable domain, with remaining parts taken from reference TRBV11-2 and TRBJ2-1, reads EAGVAQSPRYKIIEKRQSVAFWCNPISGHATLYWYQQILGQGPKLLIQFQNNGVVDDSQLPKDRFSAERLKGVDSTLKIQPAKLEDSAVYLCASSLGGRAGYNEQFFGPGTRLTVL.

The chain uses TRBV27 and TRBJ2-3, with 7 bases matching TRBD1. The ends lost 2 bases at V and 2 bases at J; junction bases unmatched: 10. This CDR3 region has 17 residues. Germline V CDR1 and CDR2: MNHEY, SMNVEV (reference sequence). In nucleotides, the CDR3 is TGTGCCAGCAGTTTAGAATCCACAGGGGCCAACACAGATACGCAGTATTTT. Translating gives CASSLESTGANTDTQYF.

The J gene is TRBJ1-2, the V gene TRBV5-5; the match to TRBD1 covers 7 bases. CDR1 SGHKS and CDR2 YYEKEE come from the germline V gene (reference sequence). The junction had 6 bases not matched to a gene; V was cut back by 0 bases and J by 7 bases. The CDR3 runs 14 residues. The CDR3 here is CASSLGWTGPGYTF. CDR3 sequence (DNA): TGTGCCAGCAGCTTGGGTTGGACAGGACCTGGCTACACCTTC.

The chain uses TRBV19 and TRBJ1-1, with 10 bases aligning to TRBD1. Trimming at V came to 2 bases and at J to 1 base, leaving 1 base not matched to a gene. Per the germline V gene, CDR1 is LNHDA and CDR2 is SQIVND (reference sequence). The CDR3 consists of 15 residues. CDR3 in DNA: TGTGCCAGTAGTATAAGACAGGGGGCGAACACTGAAGCTTTCTTT. Residues: CASSIRQGANTEAFF.

This clone occurred once. The chain has TRBV5-4 and TRBJ2-3, with 9 bases fitting TRBD2. This CDR3 comprises 16 residues. With V trimmed by 1 base and J by 9 bases, 12 bases remained unmatched. Looked up from germline, CDR1 is SGHNT and CDR2 is YYREEE (reference sequence). Written as DNA, the CDR3 is TGTGCCAGCAGCTTGTTCTCGCGGGGGGGCCTTGGGACGCAGTATTTT. This encodes CASSLFSRGGLGTQYF.

The rearrangement joins TRBV21-1 to TRBJ1-6; the tabulated D call, TRBD1, remains unverified against the DNA. TRBV21-1 is assigned pseudogene status. The CDR3 length is 15 residues. The CDR3 loop reads CAVRAGGSYNSPLHF. The CDR3 DNA is TGTGCCGTGAGGGCAGGGGGCTCCTATAATTCACCCCTCCACTTT.

The chain joins TRBV6-1 to TRBJ2-7; 12 bases fit TRBD2. With 3 bases clipped from V and 2 bases from J, the junction kept 2 bases outside the gene matches. Looked up from germline, CDR1 is MNHNS and CDR2 is SASEGT. This CDR3 has 15 amino acids. CDR3 sequence (DNA): TGTGCCAGCAGTGATACTAGCGGGAGGCCCTACGAGCAGTACTTC. Translated, it gives CASSDTSGRPYEQYF.

This chain connects TRBV5-1 to TRBJ2-2; the D gene is possibly TRBD2 (5 bases). The CDR3 runs 16 residues. The germline CDR1 and CDR2 sequences are SGHRS and YFSETQ. V lost 0 bases and J 3 bases, leaving 12 bases between the germline ends. The CDR3 bases are TGCGCCAGCAGCTTGGGGCCCTTCGGGGACACCGGGGAGCTGTTTTTT. This encodes CASSLGPFGDTGELFF.

V is TRBV20-1 and J is TRBJ2-5; 9 bases map to TRBD2. The CDR3 extends over 15 amino acids. Per the germline V gene, CDR1 is DFQATT and CDR2 is SNEGSKA (reference sequence). Unmatched junction bases numbered 18, after V lost 3 bases and J lost 13 bases. This chain's CDR3 is CSASDRLAVQTVAYF. The CDR3 nucleotides read TGCAGTGCTAGTGATCGACTAGCGGTCCAGACGGTTGCGTACTTC.

The rearrangement uses TRBV29-1 and TRBJ1-1; perhaps TRBD1 as D (6 bases). The CDR3 contains 13 residues. The V end lost 1 base, the J end lost 4 bases, and 10 bases lay between the germline ends. Germline lookup yields CDR1 SQVTM and CDR2 ANQGSEA. The CDR3: CSVEGQGSTEAFF. DNA of the CDR3: TGCAGCGTTGAAGGGCAGGGGTCCACTGAAGCTTTCTTT.

J is TRBJ1-1 and V is TRBV10-3; 8 bases align to TRBD1. In germline, CDR1 is ENHRY, CDR2 SYGVKD. The V gene end was trimmed by 4 bases and the J gene end by 1 base; junction bases not matched to a gene: 2. The CDR3 loop spans 14 amino acids. The CDR3 DNA reads TGTGCCATCAGTGCCGACAGGGGGAACACTGAAGCTTTCTTT. Translated: CAISADRGNTEAFF.

The V and J genes are TRBV7-9 and TRBJ2-7, with D perhaps TRBD1 (5 bases). CDR1 is SEHNR, CDR2 FQNEAQ, per germline (reference sequence). The CDR3 has 13 amino acids. V was pared by 4 bases and J by 2 bases, with 9 bases between. The CDR3 nucleotides read TGTGCCAGCAGCTACGACAGCACCTACGAGCAGTACGTC. Translated, it gives CASSYDSTYEQYV.

The J gene is TRBJ2-2, the V gene TRBV5-1; 7 bases agree with TRBD1. Unmatched junction bases numbered 3, after V lost 0 bases and J lost 4 bases. The CDR3 has 15 residues. Germline V lookup: CDR1 SGHRS, CDR2 YFSETQ. The CDR3 DNA follows: TGCGCCAGCAGCTTGGGGGACAGAGGCACCGGGGAGCTGTTTTTT. The encoded protein is CASSLGDRGTGELFF.

This clone was counted between two and nine times. The rearrangement joins TRBV7-6 to TRBJ1-1, with TRBD1 matching 7 bases. Germline CDR1 SGHVS, CDR2 FNYEAQ. CDR3 length equals 16 residues. The J segment lost 0 bases and the V segment lost 3 bases, leaving 7 bases of the junction unmatched. CDR3 in amino acids: CASSFSSGGMNTEAFF. CDR3 DNA: TGTGCCAGCAGCTTTAGCTCAGGGGGTATGAACACTGAAGCTTTCTTT.

V and J are TRBV9 and TRBJ2-2; 7 nucleotides match TRBD1. Germline V gene lookup returns CDR1 SGDLS and CDR2 YYNGEE. The CDR3 extends over 15 amino acids. Trimming at V came to 0 bases and at J to 4 bases, leaving 3 bases not matched to a gene. The DNA of the CDR3 is TGTGCCAGCAGCGTAGGGACAGGTCCCACCGGGGAGCTGTTTTTT. This sequence encodes CASSVGTGPTGELFF. Full variable domain (outside the CDR3, taken from reference TRBV9 and TRBJ2-2): DSGVTQTPKHLITATGQRVTLRCSPRSGDLSVYWYQQSLDQGLQFLIQYYNGEERAKGNILERFSAQQFPDLHSELNLSSLELGDSALYFCASSVGTGPTGELFFGEGSRLTVL.

The rearrangement joins TRBV29-1 to TRBJ1-1; no clear D gene. The germline V gene has CDR1 SQVTM and CDR2 ANQGSEA. The CDR3 totals 13 residues. The ends were cut back, 5 bases at V and 0 bases at J, with 10 bases in the middle. CDR3 nucleotide sequence: TGCAGCGTTTTTAGCTTCATGAACACTGAAGCTTTCTTT. This encodes CSVFSFMNTEAFF. The full variable domain, in which reference TRBV29-1 and TRBJ1-1 provide the parts outside the CDR3, is SAVISQKPSRDICQRGTSLTIQCQVDSQVTMMFWYRQQPGQSLTLIATANQGSEATYESGFVIDKFPISRPNLTFSTLTVSNMSPEDSSIYLCSVFSFMNTEAFFGQGTRLTVV.

Only one count was recorded for this clone. The chain employs TRBV6-1 and TRBJ1-1, with 9 bases lining up with TRBD1. Germline V gene lookup returns CDR1 MNHNS and CDR2 SASEGT. V was clipped by 0 bases and J by 5 bases; unmatched bases: 4. This CDR3 contains 15 residues. Here the CDR3 DNA reads TGTGCCAGCAGTGAAGCGACAGGGGGAGAAACTGAAGCTTTCTTT. Residues: CASSEATGGETEAFF.

This clone was counted only a few times. The rearrangement links TRBV24-1 to TRBJ1-5, with a tentative D call TRBD1 (6 bases). Trimming took 12 bases from V and 7 from J, leaving 15 bases between them. Germline CDR1 and CDR2: KGHDR and SFDVKD. The length of the CDR3 is 12 residues. As DNA, the CDR3 is TGTGCCGCCAACAGGGTCGGGCAGCCCCAGCATTTT. It is translated as CAANRVGQPQHF.

This clone has a handful of counts. This chain joins TRBV5-1 and TRBJ1-6; no clear D gene. The CDR3 covers 14 residues. The V and J ends lost 6 bases and 6 bases respectively, with 13 bases between them. The germline V gene has CDR1 SGHRS and CDR2 YFSETQ. The CDR3 here is CASNSAEGNSPLHF. For the CDR3, the DNA is TGCGCCAGCAACTCCGCCGAGGGTAATTCACCCCTCCACTTT.

The chain carries TRBV19 and TRBJ1-5, with TRBD1 as a possible D gene (5 bases). CDR3 length: 13 residues. V was cut by 7 bases and J by 6 bases, with 13 bases left in between. Germline CDR1 reads LNHDA; CDR2 reads SQIVND (reference sequence). This CDR3 is CASIRGTGQPQHF. The CDR3 DNA sequence: TGTGCCAGTATAAGGGGAACAGGTCAGCCCCAGCATTTT.

The chain couples TRBV24-1 to TRBJ2-7, with 11 bases aligning to TRBD1. This CDR3 has 15 amino acids. Germline V gene data show CDR1 as KGHDR and CDR2 as SFDVKD. Unmatched junction bases numbered 6, after V lost 2 bases and J lost 7 bases. The CDR3 sequence: CATSDSGTGGFEQYV. The CDR3 DNA sequence: TGTGCCACCAGTGATTCCGGGACAGGGGGGTTTGAGCAGTACGTC.

The V and J genes are TRBV18 and TRBJ2-1; 7 nucleotides match TRBD2. V was pared by 5 bases and J by 0 bases, with 4 bases of the junction left unmatched. CDR1 and CDR2 (germline): KGHSH, LQKENI. The CDR3 is 15 amino acids. CDR3 sequence: CASSSGVSSYNEQFF. The CDR3 bases are TGTGCCAGCTCAAGCGGGGTGAGCTCCTACAATGAGCAGTTCTTC.

The J gene is TRBJ2-1, the V gene TRBV9, with a tentative D call TRBD2 (6 bases). Germline V gene sequence: CDR1 SGDLS, CDR2 YYNGEE. V lost 0 bases and J 2 bases, leaving 9 bases between the germline ends. This CDR3 comprises 15 residues. The CDR3 protein is CASSVDGSAYNEQFF. DNA of the CDR3: TGTGCCAGCAGCGTAGACGGGAGTGCCTACAATGAGCAGTTCTTC. The whole variable domain, filled in from reference TRBV9 and TRBJ2-1, reads DSGVTQTPKHLITATGQRVTLRCSPRSGDLSVYWYQQSLDQGLQFLIQYYNGEERAKGNILERFSAQQFPDLHSELNLSSLELGDSALYFCASSVDGSAYNEQFFGPGTRLTVL.

The chain uses TRBV4-3 and TRBJ1-2; TRBD1 agrees at 9 bases. The junction had 7 bases not matched to a gene; V was cut back by 5 bases and J by 3 bases. This CDR3 spans 15 amino acids. Germline lookup yields CDR1 LGHNA and CDR2 YSLEER. The CDR3 DNA reads as TGCGCCAGCAGCTATTACAGGGGGCAGGACTATGGCTACACCTTC. It yields the protein CASSYYRGQDYGYTF.

The genes are TRBV5-1 and TRBJ2-5; 8 bases agree with TRBD1. V trimming: 5 bases; J trimming: 5 bases; junction bases outside the gene matches: 8. CDR1 and CDR2 from the germline V gene are SGHRS and YFSETQ. The CDR3 has 14 residues. The CDR3 protein is CASSTVTGDETQYF. The CDR3 DNA reads as TGCGCCAGCAGTACGGTGACAGGGGATGAGACCCAGTACTTC.